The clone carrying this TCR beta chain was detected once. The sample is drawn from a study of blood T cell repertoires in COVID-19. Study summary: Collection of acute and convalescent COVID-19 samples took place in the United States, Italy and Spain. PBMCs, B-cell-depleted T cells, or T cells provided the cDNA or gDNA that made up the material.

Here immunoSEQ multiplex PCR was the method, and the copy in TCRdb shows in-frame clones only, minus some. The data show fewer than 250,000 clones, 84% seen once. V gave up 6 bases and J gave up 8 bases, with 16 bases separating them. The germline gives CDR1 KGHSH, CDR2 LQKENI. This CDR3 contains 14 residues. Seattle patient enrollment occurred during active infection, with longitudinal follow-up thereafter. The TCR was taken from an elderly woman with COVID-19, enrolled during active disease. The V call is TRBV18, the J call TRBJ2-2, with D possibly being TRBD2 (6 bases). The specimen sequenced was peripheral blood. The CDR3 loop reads CASSPGRTKGELFF. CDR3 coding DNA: TGTGCCAGCTCTCCGGGGAGGACGAAGGGGGAGCTGTTTTTT.